This T cell receptor beta chain is drawn from a study of blood T cells in healthy people across ages. The authors drew around 11 milliliters of peripheral blood from each donor. Germline V gives CDR1 DFQATT, CDR2 SNEGSKA (reference sequence). This CDR3 contains 15 residues. The V segment lost 1 base and the J segment 4 bases; nucleotides outside the gene matches: 7. Combining a sample-barcoded 5' primer with a J-beta primer mix, a second PCR ran for roughly 7 to 11 cycles. Each CDR3 protein gets one entry after TCRdb re-called the 5' RACE reads with MiXCR. Among about 1.4 million distinct CDR3 sequences listed, approximately 59% were seen once.

The chain is built from TRBV20-1 and TRBJ2-1, with 7 bases aligning to TRBD2. This TCR came from a man aged 18 to 29 in good health. Source material: blood. The CDR3 spells CSARGVAGNYNEQFF. The CDR3 coding sequence is TGCAGTGCTAGAGGAGTAGCGGGCAATTACAATGAGCAGTTCTTC.